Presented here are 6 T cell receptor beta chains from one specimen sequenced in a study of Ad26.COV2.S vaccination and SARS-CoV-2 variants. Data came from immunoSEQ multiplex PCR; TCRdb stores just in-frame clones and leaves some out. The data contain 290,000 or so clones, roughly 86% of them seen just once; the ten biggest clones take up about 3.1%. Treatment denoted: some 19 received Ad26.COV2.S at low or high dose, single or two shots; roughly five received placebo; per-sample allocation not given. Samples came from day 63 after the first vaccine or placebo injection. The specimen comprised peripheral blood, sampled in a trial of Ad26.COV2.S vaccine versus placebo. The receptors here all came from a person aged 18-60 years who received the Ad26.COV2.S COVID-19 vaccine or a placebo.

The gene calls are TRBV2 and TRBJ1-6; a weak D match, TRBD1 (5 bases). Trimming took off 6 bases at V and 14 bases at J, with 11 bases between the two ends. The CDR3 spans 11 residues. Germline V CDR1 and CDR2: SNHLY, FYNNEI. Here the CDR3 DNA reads TGTGCCAGCAGGGGGGATAGCACCCTCCACTTT. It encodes CASRGDSTLHF. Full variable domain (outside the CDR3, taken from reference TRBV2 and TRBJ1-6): EPEVTQTPSHQVTQMGQEVILRCVPISNHLYFYWYRQILGQKVEFLVSFYNNEISEKSEIFDDQFSVERPDGSNFTLKIRSTKLEDSAMYFCASRGDSTLHFGNGTRLTVT.

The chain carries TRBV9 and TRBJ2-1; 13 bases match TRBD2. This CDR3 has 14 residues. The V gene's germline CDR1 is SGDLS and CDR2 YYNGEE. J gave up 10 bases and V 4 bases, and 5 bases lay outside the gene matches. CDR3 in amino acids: CASSSGLAGVEQFF. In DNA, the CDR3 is TGTGCCAGCAGCTCAGGACTAGCGGGAGTAGAGCAGTTCTTC.

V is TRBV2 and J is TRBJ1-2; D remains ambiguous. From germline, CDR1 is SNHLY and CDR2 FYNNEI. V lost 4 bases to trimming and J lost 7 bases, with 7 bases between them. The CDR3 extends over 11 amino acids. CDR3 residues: CASSVGRGYTF. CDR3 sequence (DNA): TGTGCCAGCAGTGTAGGCCGTGGCTACACCTTC.

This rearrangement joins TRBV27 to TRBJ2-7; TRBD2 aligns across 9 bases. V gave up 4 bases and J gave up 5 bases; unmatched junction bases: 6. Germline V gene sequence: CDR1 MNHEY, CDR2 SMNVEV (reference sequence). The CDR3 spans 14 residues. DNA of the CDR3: TGTGCCAGCAGTTCTCCGGGACTAGCCCACGAGCAGTACTTC. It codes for CASSSPGLAHEQYF.

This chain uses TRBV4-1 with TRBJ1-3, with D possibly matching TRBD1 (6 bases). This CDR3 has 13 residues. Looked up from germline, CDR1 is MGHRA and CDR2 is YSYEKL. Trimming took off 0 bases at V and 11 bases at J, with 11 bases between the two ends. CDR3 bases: TGCGCCAGCAGCCAAGACGGAGGGGGGCCCATATATTTT. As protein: CASSQDGGGPIYF.

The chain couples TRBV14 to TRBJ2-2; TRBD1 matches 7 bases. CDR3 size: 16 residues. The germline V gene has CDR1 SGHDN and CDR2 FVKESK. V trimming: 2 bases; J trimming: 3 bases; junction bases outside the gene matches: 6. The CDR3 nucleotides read TGTGCCAGCAGCCAATTCGACAGGGCGGACACCGGGGAGCTGTTTTTT. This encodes CASSQFDRADTGELFF.